Below, 23 T cell receptor beta chains from the same sample are listed, as sequenced in a study of blood T cell repertoires in COVID-19. Data came from immunoSEQ multiplex PCR; TCRdb stores just in-frame clones and leaves some out. The sample has around 300,000 clones; 88% are singletons. Material for sequencing was PBMCs or T cells enriched from blood (not recorded which). The receptors were gathered from a woman in her 50s who had recovered from COVID-19.

The rearrangement links TRBV7-9 to TRBJ1-1; no clear D. Germline CDR1 reads SEHNR; CDR2 reads FQNEAQ (reference sequence). V lost 0 bases and J 1 base, leaving 12 bases between the germline ends. The CDR3 is 16 amino acids. The CDR3 spells CASSLAELGRNTEAFF. The DNA for the CDR3 is TGTGCCAGCAGCTTAGCAGAGTTGGGCAGGAACACTGAAGCTTTCTTT.

CDR3 region: CASSVQGSYNEQFF. The CDR3 DNA follows: TGTGCCAGCAGCGTGCAGGGCTCCTACAATGAGCAGTTCTTC. The chain recombines TRBV9 with TRBJ2-1; the D gene is possibly TRBD1 (5 bases). V gave up 2 bases and J gave up 0 bases, with 6 bases separating them. CDR1 is SGDLS and CDR2 is YYNGEE in the germline V gene. The CDR3 is made up of 14 amino acids.

This clone appeared a single time. The chain employs TRBV7-9 and TRBJ1-3; tentatively, D is TRBD1 (6 bases). Trimming shortened V by 9 bases and J by 0 bases, and 12 bases separated the two germline ends. Per germline, CDR1 SEHNR and CDR2 FQNEAQ (reference sequence). The CDR3 extends over 14 amino acids. The CDR3 nucleotides read TGTGCCAGTAGTAGGGACACCTCTGGAAACACCATATATTTT. Protein sequence: CASSRDTSGNTIYF.

In this sample, this clone turned up once. V usage is TRBV27 and J usage is TRBJ1-4; D not certain. Germline CDR1 is MNHEY and CDR2 is SMNVEV (reference sequence). Deletions cut 6 bases from V and 4 bases from J, with 12 bases between. The CDR3 spans 14 residues. Here the CDR3 reads CASRAGNLNEKLFF. CDR3 in DNA: TGTGCCAGCAGGGCAGGAAATCTTAATGAAAAACTGTTTTTT.

The rearrangement uses TRBV19 and TRBJ1-5; 8 bases are a match to TRBD1. This CDR3 comprises 15 residues. Unmatched junction bases numbered 11, after V lost 7 bases and J lost 6 bases. CDR1 LNHDA and CDR2 SQIVND come from the germline V gene (reference sequence). CDR3: CASTDPGQGPQPQHF. The CDR3, as DNA: TGTGCCAGTACTGACCCCGGACAGGGTCCTCAGCCCCAGCATTTT.

The rearrangement joins TRBV7-2 to TRBJ2-1, with no clear D. Trimming removed 3 bases at V and 10 bases at J, with 16 bases between. Germline V CDR1 and CDR2: SGHTA, FQGNSA. This CDR3 is 14 amino acids long. The CDR3 spells CASSLVYNYAEQFF. DNA of the CDR3: TGTGCCAGCAGCTTGGTTTACAACTATGCCGAGCAGTTCTTC.

This clone was seen only once. The chain combines TRBV5-6 with TRBJ1-2; possible D gene TRBD1, 5 bases. CDR1 is SGHDT and CDR2 is YYEEEE in the germline V gene. The ends were cut back, 4 bases at V and 4 bases at J, with 23 bases in the middle. The CDR3 contains 17 residues. The CDR3 DNA reads as TGTGCCAGCAGCGATCGTAAAAATTGGGGCTTGAGCTATGGCTACACCTTC. Residues: CASSDRKNWGLSYGYTF.

This clone appeared a single time. This chain uses TRBV4-3 with TRBJ2-7, with 7 bases that match TRBD1. V lost 1 base, J lost 1 base, and 7 bases stayed unmatched. Per germline, CDR1 LGHNA and CDR2 YSLEER. The CDR3 covers 16 residues. The CDR3 coding sequence is TGCGCCAGCAGCCAAGCCCCGGGACAGTTTTCCTACGAGCAGTACTTC. It specifies CASSQAPGQFSYEQYF.

The chain has TRBV6-4 and TRBJ1-2; TRBD1 matches at 9 bases. CDR3 length equals 14 residues. V lost 6 bases, J lost 3 bases, and 5 bases stayed unmatched. Germline values: CDR1 MRHNA, CDR2 SNTAGT. The CDR3 sequence: CASSRDRDDYGYTF. As DNA, the CDR3 is TGTGCCAGCAGCCGGGACAGGGACGACTATGGCTACACCTTC.

The rearrangement uses TRBV19 and TRBJ1-5, with 8 nucleotides matching TRBD1. From germline, CDR1 is LNHDA and CDR2 SQIVND (reference sequence). This CDR3 is 15 amino acids long. V was clipped by 4 bases and J by 2 bases; unmatched bases: 4. The CDR3 sequence is CASSRGQVGNQPQHF. The CDR3 DNA follows: TGTGCCAGTAGTAGGGGACAGGTTGGCAATCAGCCCCAGCATTTT.

Notes on this clone: The same CDR3 can be traced to other DNA sequences in this sample. J is TRBJ2-7 and V is TRBV5-1; the match to TRBD2 covers 7 bases. In germline, CDR1 is SGHRS, CDR2 YFSETQ. Unmatched junction bases numbered 2, after V lost 2 bases and J lost 0 bases. CDR3 length: 14 amino acids. Here the CDR3 DNA reads TGCGCCAGCAGCTTCGGGGGGAACTCCTACGAGCAGTACTTC. Translating it yields CASSFGGNSYEQYF.

The J gene is TRBJ2-1, the V gene TRBV6-4; TRBD2 is a possible D gene (6 bases). This CDR3 is 16 amino acids long. Germline V gene data show CDR1 as MRHNA and CDR2 as SNTAGT. The ends were cut back, 4 bases at V and 2 bases at J, with 15 bases in the middle. The CDR3 DNA is TGTGCCAGCAGTGTAGCCCCGGAGGGAGCCTACAATGAGCAGTTCTTC. Its translation is CASSVAPEGAYNEQFF.

The chain carries TRBV5-5 and TRBJ1-5; D possibly corresponds to TRBD1 (5 bases). The CDR3 spans 15 residues. Per the germline V gene, CDR1 is SGHKS and CDR2 is YYEKEE (reference sequence). The V end lost 4 bases, the J end lost 6 bases, and 17 bases lay between the germline ends. Here the CDR3 DNA reads TGTGCCAGCAGCCCGGCGGGGGTTTGGTTTCAGCCCCAGCATTTT. Translation: CASSPAGVWFQPQHF.

V and J are TRBV18 and TRBJ2-2; 8 nucleotides agree with TRBD2. The CDR3 is 18 amino acids. From germline, CDR1 is KGHSH and CDR2 LQKENI. The junction had 10 bases not matched to a gene; V was cut back by 3 bases and J by 1 base. This CDR3 reads CASSPLFSSGRNTGELFF. CDR3 coding DNA: TGTGCCAGCTCACCCCTCTTTTCGAGCGGGAGGAACACCGGGGAGCTGTTTTTT.

J is TRBJ2-1 and V is TRBV7-9; TRBD2 matches at 7 bases. Germline V gene sequence: CDR1 SEHNR, CDR2 FQNEAQ (reference sequence). Unmatched junction bases numbered 10, after V lost 5 bases and J lost 6 bases. The CDR3 covers 15 residues. The CDR3 DNA sequence: TGTGCCAGCAGCCTAGGGGCGGGAGAGGGCAATGAGCAGTTCTTC. Amino acids: CASSLGAGEGNEQFF.

V gene TRBV27 combines with J gene TRBJ1-5, with D possibly being TRBD1 (6 bases). With 6 bases removed from V and 1 base from J, the gap between germline ends came to 13 bases. Germline V gene sequence: CDR1 MNHEY, CDR2 SMNVEV (reference sequence). CDR3 length: 15 amino acids. The CDR3 coding sequence is TGTGCCAGCAGCCCGGACAGATCAAGCAATCAGCCCCAGCATTTT. This codes for CASSPDRSSNQPQHF.

The chain carries TRBV7-2 and TRBJ2-7; 8 bases agree with TRBD2. The CDR3 runs to 16 residues. Germline V gene lookup returns CDR1 SGHTA and CDR2 FQGNSA. The junction had 8 bases not matched to a gene; V was cut back by 3 bases and J by 1 base. The CDR3 here is CASSFRSGTSSYEQYF. The CDR3 DNA is TGTGCCAGCAGCTTCAGATCCGGGACTAGTTCCTACGAGCAGTACTTC.

The chain links TRBV28 to TRBJ1-1; D remains unclear. CDR1 and CDR2 (germline): MDHEN, SYDVKM. This CDR3 region has 11 residues. Trimming removed 2 bases from V and 11 bases from J, with 9 bases in between. The CDR3 sequence is CASSLRRTAFF. DNA for the CDR3: TGTGCCAGCAGTTTACGCAGGACTGCTTTCTTT.

The chain employs TRBV11-3 and TRBJ1-1; 8 nucleotides align to TRBD1. Unmatched junction bases numbered 3, after V lost 2 bases and J lost 1 base. The CDR3 is 15 amino acids. Germline CDR1 SGHNT, CDR2 YENEEA. CDR3 in DNA: TGTGCCAGCAGCTTATCAGGACAGGGGAACACTGAAGCTTTCTTT. Protein sequence: CASSLSGQGNTEAFF. Based on the CDR3 plus reference TRBV11-3 and TRBJ1-1, the full variable domain is EAGVVQSPRYKIIEKKQPVAFWCNPISGHNTLYWYLQNLGQGPELLIRYENEEAVDDSQLPKDRFSAERLKGVDSTLKIQPAELGDSAVYLCASSLSGQGNTEAFFGQGTRLTVV.

This chain connects TRBV28 to TRBJ1-2; 8 bases match TRBD1. Unmatched junction bases numbered 7, after V lost 6 bases and J lost 7 bases. This CDR3 has 13 residues. Germline lookup yields CDR1 MDHEN and CDR2 SYDVKM. The CDR3 sequence is CASSRGQGGGYTF. The CDR3 DNA reads as TGTGCCAGCAGCCGCGGACAGGGCGGTGGCTACACCTTC.

The rearrangement joins TRBV5-1 to TRBJ1-6; unclear D gene. The CDR3 has 14 residues. Looked up from germline, CDR1 is SGHRS and CDR2 is YFSETQ. Trimming shortened V by 0 bases and J by 7 bases, and 8 bases separated the two germline ends. The CDR3 sequence is CASSLVGRNSPLHF. CDR3 in DNA: TGCGCCAGCAGCTTGGTCGGCAGGAATTCACCCCTCCACTTT.

The rearrangement joins TRBV15 to TRBJ1-4; possible D gene TRBD1, 6 bases. V lost 2 bases and J 5 bases, leaving 9 bases between the germline ends. CDR3 length equals 14 residues. CDR1 and CDR2 (germline): LNHNV, YYDKDF (reference sequence). The CDR3 DNA is TGTGCCACCAGCAGATACGACAGGAATGAAAAACTGTTTTTT. Protein: CATSRYDRNEKLFF.

The sample holds a few counts of this clone. The chain joins TRBV18 to TRBJ1-2; perhaps TRBD1 as D (6 bases). CDR1 is KGHSH and CDR2 is LQKENI in the germline V gene. The CDR3 loop spans 17 amino acids. Trimming removed 3 bases at V and 8 bases at J, with 25 bases between. The DNA of the CDR3 is TGTGCCAGCTCACCGACTGCCGAGGGGGTTTACGAGGAGGGCTACACCTTC. Amino acid sequence: CASSPTAEGVYEEGYTF.